One sample yielded the 4 T cell receptor beta chains listed below, sequenced in a study of early stage breast cancer tumors. Assay: immunoSEQ multiplex PCR; the TCRdb copy retains only in-frame clones and omits some. The sample yields some 75,000 clones, approximately 79% seen once. The sample comprised blood. The source is a person in their sixties or seventies with breast cancer.

This chain joins TRBV5-6 and TRBJ2-3, with a weak D call TRBD2 (6 bases). Germline-derived CDR1 and CDR2 are SGHDT and YYEEEE. V lost 4 bases and J 0 bases, leaving 9 bases between the germline ends. The length of the CDR3 is 14 residues. The CDR3 nucleotides are TGTGCCAGCAGCCGGGGACTTAGCACAGATACGCAGTATTTT. This sequence encodes CASSRGLSTDTQYF.

V gene TRBV28 combines with J gene TRBJ1-5, with a weak D call TRBD1 (5 bases). CDR1 is MDHEN, CDR2 SYDVKM, per germline. This CDR3 comprises 15 residues. V was clipped by 3 bases and J by 5 bases, with 14 bases between them. This CDR3 is CASSFRQGWDQPQHF. CDR3 nucleotides: TGTGCCAGCAGTTTTCGGCAGGGCTGGGATCAGCCCCAGCATTTT.

The chain uses TRBV14 and TRBJ2-1; D might be TRBD2 (6 bases). The ends were cut back, 4 bases at V and 3 bases at J, with 19 bases in the middle. The CDR3 loop spans 17 amino acids. The germline V gene has CDR1 SGHDN and CDR2 FVKESK. This chain's CDR3 is CASSLVIGGMNYNEQFF. CDR3 DNA: TGTGCCAGCAGCCTAGTTATTGGAGGGATGAACTACAATGAGCAGTTCTTC.

This chain uses TRBV10-1 with TRBJ1-1; D not certain. Germline assignment: CDR1 WNHNN and CDR2 SYGVQD (reference sequence). The V gene lost 6 bases and the J gene lost 0 bases, with 8 bases spanning the gap. The CDR3 has 13 amino acids. The DNA of the CDR3 is TGCGCCAGCAGGGACCAATTGAACACTGAAGCTTTCTTT. It is translated as CASRDQLNTEAFF.